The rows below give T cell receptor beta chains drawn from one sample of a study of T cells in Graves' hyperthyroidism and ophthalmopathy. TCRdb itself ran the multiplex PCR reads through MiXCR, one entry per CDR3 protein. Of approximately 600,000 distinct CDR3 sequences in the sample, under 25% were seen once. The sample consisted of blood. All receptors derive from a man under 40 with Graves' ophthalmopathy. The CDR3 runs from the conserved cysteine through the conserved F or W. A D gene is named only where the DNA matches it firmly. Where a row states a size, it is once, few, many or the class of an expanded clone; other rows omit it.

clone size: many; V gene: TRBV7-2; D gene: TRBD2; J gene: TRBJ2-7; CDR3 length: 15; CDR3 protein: CASSSASGSPYEQYF; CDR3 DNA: TGTGCCAGCAGCTCTGCTAGCGGGAGCCCCTACGAGCAGTACTTC
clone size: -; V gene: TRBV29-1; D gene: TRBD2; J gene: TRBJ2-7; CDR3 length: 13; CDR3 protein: CSAGTSGNYEQYF; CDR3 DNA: TGCAGCGCAGGGACTAGCGGGAACTACGAGCAGTACTTC
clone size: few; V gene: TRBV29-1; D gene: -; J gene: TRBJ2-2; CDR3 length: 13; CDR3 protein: CSVFRGNTGELFF; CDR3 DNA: TGCAGCGTTTTCCGAGGGAACACCGGGGAGCTGTTTTTT
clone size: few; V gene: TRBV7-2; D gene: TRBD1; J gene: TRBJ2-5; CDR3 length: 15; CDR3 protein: CASSLNTGGGETQYF; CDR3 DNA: TGTGCCAGCAGCTTAAACACAGGGGGCGGGGAGACCCAGTACTTC
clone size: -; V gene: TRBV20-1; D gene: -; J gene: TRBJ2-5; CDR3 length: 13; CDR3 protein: CSARALALETQYF; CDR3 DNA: TGCAGTGCTAGAGCACTAGCCCTGGAGACCCAGTACTTC
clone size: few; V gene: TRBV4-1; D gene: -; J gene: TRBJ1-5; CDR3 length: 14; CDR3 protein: CASSQVNKGQPQHF; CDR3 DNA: TGCGCCAGCAGCCAAGTTAACAAGGGGCAGCCCCAGCATTTT
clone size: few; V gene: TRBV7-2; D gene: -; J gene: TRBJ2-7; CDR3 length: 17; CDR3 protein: CASSLAWGRESSYEQYF; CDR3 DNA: TGTGCCAGCAGCTTAGCGTGGGGGCGGGAATCTTCCTACGAGCAGTACTTC
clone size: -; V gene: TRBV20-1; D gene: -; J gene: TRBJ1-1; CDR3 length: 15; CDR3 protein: CSALPVRRIYAEAFF; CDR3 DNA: TGCAGTGCGCTCCCTGTAAGACGGATTTATGCTGAAGCTTTCTTT
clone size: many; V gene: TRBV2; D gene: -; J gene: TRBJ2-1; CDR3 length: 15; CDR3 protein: CASGARSSSYNEQFF; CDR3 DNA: TGTGCCAGTGGCGCCCGTAGTAGCTCCTACAATGAGCAGTTCTTC
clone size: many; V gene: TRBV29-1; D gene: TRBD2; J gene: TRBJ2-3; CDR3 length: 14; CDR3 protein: CSVGPSGRVNTQYF; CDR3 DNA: TGCAGCGTTGGACCCAGCGGGAGGGTGAATACGCAGTATTTT
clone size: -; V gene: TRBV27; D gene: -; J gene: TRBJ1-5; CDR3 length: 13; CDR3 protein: CASAAYGNQPQHF; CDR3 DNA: TGTGCCAGCGCGGCCTACGGCAATCAGCCCCAGCATTTT
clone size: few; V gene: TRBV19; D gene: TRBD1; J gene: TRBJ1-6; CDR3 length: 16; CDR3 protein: CASSTIYRGGNSPLHF; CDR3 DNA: TGTGCCAGTAGTACTATCTACAGGGGCGGTAATTCACCCCTCCACTTT
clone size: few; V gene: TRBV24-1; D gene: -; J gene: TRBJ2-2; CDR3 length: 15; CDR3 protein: CATSGTDLNTGELFF; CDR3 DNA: TGTGCCACCAGTGGGACCGACCTGAACACCGGGGAGCTGTTTTTT
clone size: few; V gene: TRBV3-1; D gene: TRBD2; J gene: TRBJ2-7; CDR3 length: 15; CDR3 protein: CASRDSGSLSYEQYF; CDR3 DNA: TGTGCCAGCAGAGATAGCGGGAGTTTATCGTACGAGCAGTACTTC
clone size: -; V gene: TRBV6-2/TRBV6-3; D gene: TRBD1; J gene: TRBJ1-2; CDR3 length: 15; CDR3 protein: CASSAETGGNYGYTF; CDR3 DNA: TGTGCCAGCAGTGCAGAAACAGGGGGCAACTATGGCTACACCTTC
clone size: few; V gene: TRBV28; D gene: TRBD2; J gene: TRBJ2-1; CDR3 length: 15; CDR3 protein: CASSLSSSGSDEQFF; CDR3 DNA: TGTGCCAGCAGTTTAAGTTCTAGCGGGAGTGACGAGCAGTTCTTC
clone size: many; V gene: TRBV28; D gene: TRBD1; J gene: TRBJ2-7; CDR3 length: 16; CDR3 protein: CASSLPTGGAYHEQYF; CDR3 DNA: TGTGCCAGCAGCCTTCCTACAGGGGGCGCGTACCACGAGCAGTACTTC
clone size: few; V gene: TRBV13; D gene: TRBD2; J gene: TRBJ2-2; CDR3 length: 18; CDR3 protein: CASSLGGLAGGNTGELFF; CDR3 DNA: TGTGCCAGCAGCTTAGGGGGACTAGCGGGAGGAAACACCGGGGAGCTGTTTTTT
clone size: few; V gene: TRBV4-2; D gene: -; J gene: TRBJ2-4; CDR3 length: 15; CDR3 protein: CASSQDSSGRNIQYF; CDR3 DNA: TGTGCCAGCAGCCAAGATAGTTCAGGGAGGAACATTCAGTACTTC
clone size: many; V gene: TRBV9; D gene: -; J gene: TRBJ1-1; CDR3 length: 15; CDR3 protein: CASSVAAGADTEAFF; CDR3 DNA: TGTGCCAGCAGCGTAGCGGCAGGGGCGGACACTGAAGCTTTCTTT
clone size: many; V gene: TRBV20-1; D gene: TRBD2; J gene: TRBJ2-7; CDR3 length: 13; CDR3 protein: CSADRDYPYEQYF; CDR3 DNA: TGCAGTGCAGACCGGGACTACCCTTACGAGCAGTACTTC
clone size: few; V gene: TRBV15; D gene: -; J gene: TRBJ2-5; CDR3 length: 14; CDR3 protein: CATSLVGGGETQYF; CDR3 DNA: TGTGCCACCAGCCTAGTGGGAGGGGGAGAGACCCAGTACTTC
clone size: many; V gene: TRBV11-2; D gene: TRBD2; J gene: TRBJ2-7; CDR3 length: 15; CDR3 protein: CASSLGLAATYEQYF; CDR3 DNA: TGTGCCAGCAGCTTAGGACTAGCGGCAACCTACGAGCAGTACTTC
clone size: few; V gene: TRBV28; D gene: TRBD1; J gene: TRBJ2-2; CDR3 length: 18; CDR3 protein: CASSPLQGLHRLAGELFF; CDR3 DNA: TGTGCCAGCAGTCCCCTACAGGGGCTACACCGTCTCGCCGGGGAGCTGTTTTTT
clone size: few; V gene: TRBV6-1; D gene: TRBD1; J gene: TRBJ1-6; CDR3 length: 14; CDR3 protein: CATRGAGYNSPLHF; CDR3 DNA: TGTGCCACCAGGGGGGCCGGCTATAATTCACCCCTCCACTTT
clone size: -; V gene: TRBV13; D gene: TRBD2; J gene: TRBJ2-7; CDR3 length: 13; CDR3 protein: CASSAGRAYEQYF; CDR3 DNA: TGTGCCAGCAGCGCAGGGAGGGCCTACGAGCAGTACTTC
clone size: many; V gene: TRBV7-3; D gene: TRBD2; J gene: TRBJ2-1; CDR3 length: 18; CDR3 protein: CASSLSGPGTSHGNEQFF; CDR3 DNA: TGTGCCAGCAGCTTAAGTGGTCCCGGGACTAGTCACGGGAATGAGCAGTTCTTC
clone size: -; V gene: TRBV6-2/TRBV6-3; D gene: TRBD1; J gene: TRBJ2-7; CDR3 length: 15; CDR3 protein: CASSYIPDRGHEQYF; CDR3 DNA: TGTGCCAGCAGTTACATCCCGGACAGGGGACACGAGCAGTACTTC
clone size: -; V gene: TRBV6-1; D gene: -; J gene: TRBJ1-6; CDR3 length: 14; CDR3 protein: CATTMQPYNSPLHF; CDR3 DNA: TGTGCCACCACCATGCAGCCTTATAATTCACCCCTCCACTTT
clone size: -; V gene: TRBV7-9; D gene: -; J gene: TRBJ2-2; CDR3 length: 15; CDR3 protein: CASSLAGVDTGELFF; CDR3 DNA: TGTGCCAGCAGCTTAGCGGGAGTGGACACCGGGGAGCTGTTTTTT
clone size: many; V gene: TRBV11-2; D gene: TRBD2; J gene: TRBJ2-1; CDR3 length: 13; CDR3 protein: CASSPRLAVEQFF; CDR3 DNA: TGTGCCAGCAGCCCCCGACTAGCGGTTGAGCAGTTCTTC
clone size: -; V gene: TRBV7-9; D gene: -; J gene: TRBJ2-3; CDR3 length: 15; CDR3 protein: CASSQGLSGTDTQYF; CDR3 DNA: TGTGCCAGCAGCCAGGGACTTTCCGGCACAGATACGCAGTATTTT
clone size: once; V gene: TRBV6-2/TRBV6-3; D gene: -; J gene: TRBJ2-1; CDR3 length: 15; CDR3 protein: CASSYSQPYYNEQFF; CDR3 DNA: TGTGCCAGCAGTTACTCGCAACCCTACTACAATGAGCAGTTCTTC
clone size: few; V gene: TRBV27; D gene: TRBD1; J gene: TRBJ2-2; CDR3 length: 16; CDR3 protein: CASSPRTGGKTGELFF; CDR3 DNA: TGTGCCAGCAGTCCAAGGACAGGGGGGAAAACCGGGGAGCTGTTTTTT
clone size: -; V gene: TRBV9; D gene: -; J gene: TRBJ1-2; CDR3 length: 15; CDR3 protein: CASSVETGGIGGYTF; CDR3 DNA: TGTGCCAGCAGCGTAGAAACAGGAGGGATAGGCGGCTACACCTTC
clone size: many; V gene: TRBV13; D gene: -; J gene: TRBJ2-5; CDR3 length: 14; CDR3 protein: CASSLPSRQETQYF; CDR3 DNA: TGTGCCAGCAGCCTCCCCTCCAGGCAAGAGACCCAGTACTTC
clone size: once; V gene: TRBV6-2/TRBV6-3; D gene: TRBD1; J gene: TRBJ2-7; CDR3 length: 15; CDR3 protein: CASHSGQGAILEQYF; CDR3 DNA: TGTGCCAGCCATTCAGGGCAGGGGGCGATCCTCGAGCAGTACTTC
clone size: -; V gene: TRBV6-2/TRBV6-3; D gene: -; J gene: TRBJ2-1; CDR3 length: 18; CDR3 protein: CASSYTSPLSRLAIEQFF; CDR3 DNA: TGTGCCAGCAGTTACACGAGCCCATTATCTAGGCTCGCCATCGAGCAGTTCTTC
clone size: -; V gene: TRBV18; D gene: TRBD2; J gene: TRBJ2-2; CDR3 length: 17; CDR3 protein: CASSPLLAGANTGELFF; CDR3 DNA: TGTGCCAGCTCACCACTACTAGCGGGAGCTAACACCGGGGAGCTGTTTTTT
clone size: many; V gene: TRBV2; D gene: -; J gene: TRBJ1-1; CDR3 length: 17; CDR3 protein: CASPKGELDGPNTEAFF; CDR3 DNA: TGTGCCAGCCCAAAGGGGGAGTTAGACGGGCCAAACACTGAAGCTTTCTTT
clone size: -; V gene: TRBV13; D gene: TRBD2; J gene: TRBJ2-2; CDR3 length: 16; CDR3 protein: CASSEIAGPNTGELFF; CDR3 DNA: TGTGCCAGCAGCGAAATAGCGGGACCGAACACCGGGGAGCTGTTTTTT
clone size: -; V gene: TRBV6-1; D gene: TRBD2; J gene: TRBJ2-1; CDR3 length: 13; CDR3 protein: CASTPGLAKPQFF; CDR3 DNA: TGTGCCAGCACCCCCGGACTAGCTAAGCCGCAGTTCTTC
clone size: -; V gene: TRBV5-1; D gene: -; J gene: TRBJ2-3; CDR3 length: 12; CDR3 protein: CASSWGRYTQYF; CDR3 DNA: TGCGCCAGCAGCTGGGGGCGGTATACGCAGTATTTT
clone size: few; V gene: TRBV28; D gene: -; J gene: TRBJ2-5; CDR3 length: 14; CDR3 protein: CASSPVSDLRIWYF; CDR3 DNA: TGTGCCAGCAGTCCTGTTTCGGACCTACGAATATGGTACTTC
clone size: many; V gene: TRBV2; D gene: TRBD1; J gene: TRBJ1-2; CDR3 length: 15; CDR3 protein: CASSEFEGARRGYTF; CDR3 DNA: TGTGCCAGCAGTGAATTTGAGGGGGCTAGGCGTGGCTACACCTTC
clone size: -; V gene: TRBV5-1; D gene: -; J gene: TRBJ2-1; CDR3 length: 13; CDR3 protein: CASSPPLENEQFF; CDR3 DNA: TGCGCCAGCAGCCCCCCCTTGGAAAATGAGCAGTTCTTC
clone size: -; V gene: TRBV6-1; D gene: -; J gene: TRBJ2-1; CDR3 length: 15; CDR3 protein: CAISEGVSSYNEQFF; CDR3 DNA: TGTGCCATCAGTGAGGGCGTCAGCTCCTACAATGAGCAGTTCTTC
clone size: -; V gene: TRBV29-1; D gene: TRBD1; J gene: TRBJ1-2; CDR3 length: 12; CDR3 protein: CSVNSGGYGYTF; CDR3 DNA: TGCAGCGTGAATTCAGGGGGCTATGGCTACACCTTC
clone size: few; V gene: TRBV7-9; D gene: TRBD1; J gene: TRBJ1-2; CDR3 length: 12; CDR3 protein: CASSWTGPAYTF; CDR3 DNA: TGTGCCAGCAGCTGGACAGGACCTGCCTACACCTTC
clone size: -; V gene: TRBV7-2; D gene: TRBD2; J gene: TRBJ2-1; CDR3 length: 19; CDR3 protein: CASSLALLAGASSYNEQFF; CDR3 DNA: TGTGCCAGCAGCTTAGCGCTACTAGCGGGAGCCAGCTCCTACAATGAGCAGTTCTTC
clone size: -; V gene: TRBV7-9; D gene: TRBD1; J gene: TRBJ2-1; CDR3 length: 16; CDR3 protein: CASNAPGQGAYNEQFF; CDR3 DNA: TGTGCCAGCAACGCCCCCGGACAGGGGGCCTACAATGAGCAGTTCTTC
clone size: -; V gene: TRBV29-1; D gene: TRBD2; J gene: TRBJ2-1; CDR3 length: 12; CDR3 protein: CRTSGSPDEQFF; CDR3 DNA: TGCAGAACTAGCGGGAGCCCGGATGAGCAGTTCTTC
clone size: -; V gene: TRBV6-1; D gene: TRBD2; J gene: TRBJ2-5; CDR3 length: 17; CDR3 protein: CASSSGLASQIQETQYF; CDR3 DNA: TGTGCCAGCAGTTCGGGACTAGCGTCCCAAATACAAGAGACCCAGTACTTC
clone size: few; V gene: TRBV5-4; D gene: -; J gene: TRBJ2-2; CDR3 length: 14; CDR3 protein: CASRAGPKTGELFF; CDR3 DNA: TGTGCCAGCAGAGCCGGGCCGAAAACCGGGGAGCTGTTTTTT
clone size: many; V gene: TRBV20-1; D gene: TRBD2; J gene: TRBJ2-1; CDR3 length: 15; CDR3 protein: CSARVRGTSYNEQFF; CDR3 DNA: TGCAGTGCTAGAGTGCGGGGGACCTCCTACAATGAGCAGTTCTTC